Below are 19 T cell receptor beta chains sequenced from a single sample in a study of response to subunit inactivated influenza vaccine. TCRdb re-derived calls from the RT-PCR reads in MiXCR, one entry per CDR3 protein. The sample consists of some 520,000 distinct CDR3 sequences, approximately 16% of them appearing once. This specimen was CD4+ T cells sorted from PBMCs, taken 23 to 25 months after vaccination. These receptors were obtained from a man in his fifties or sixties who received an inactivated influenza vaccine.

This clonotype was seen more than once but under ten times. V is TRBV4-2 and J is TRBJ2-3; 7 bases align to TRBD1. Germline values: CDR1 LGHNA, CDR2 YNFKEQ. Germline trimming cut 3 bases from V and 5 bases from J; bases unmatched to any gene: 8. The CDR3 extends over 15 amino acids. The CDR3 DNA follows: TGTGCCAGCAGCCATCAGGACAGGCCGGGAGATACGCAGTATTTT. This sequence encodes CASSHQDRPGDTQYF.

The gene calls are TRBV20-1 and TRBJ2-3; 8 bases align to TRBD2. The germline V gene encodes CDR1 DFQATT and CDR2 SNEGSKA (reference sequence). This CDR3 has 14 residues. Trimming removed 6 bases from V and 2 bases from J; junction bases left unmatched: 7. CDR3: CSAKASGYTDTQYF. As DNA, the CDR3 is TGCAGTGCCAAGGCTAGCGGGTACACAGATACGCAGTATTTT.

The J gene is TRBJ1-4, the V gene TRBV12-3 or TRBV12-4, with D perhaps matching TRBD1 (5 bases). This CDR3 has 14 residues. With 3 bases removed from V and 10 bases from J, the gap between germline ends came to 15 bases. CDR3 residues: CASSLLRGFGKLFF. The CDR3 nucleotides are TGTGCCAGCAGTTTGCTAAGGGGCTTTGGAAAACTGTTTTTT.

The chain employs TRBV7-2 and TRBJ1-5; 7 nucleotides match TRBD1. This CDR3 is 15 amino acids long. The germline V gene has CDR1 SGHTA and CDR2 FQGNSA. V shed 1 base and J 6 bases; nucleotides not matched to a gene: 6. This CDR3 reads CASSLGPAGGQPQHF. The CDR3 DNA is TGTGCCAGCAGCTTAGGTCCGGCAGGGGGTCAGCCCCAGCATTTT.

This chain links TRBV21-1 with TRBJ2-3; the table's D call, TRBD2, was not checked against the DNA. TRBV21-1 is a documented pseudogene. This CDR3 is built from 18 residues. The CDR3 coding sequence is TGTGCCAGCAGCAAAGATGACCCTAGCGGGGGGACGGAAGATACGCAGTATTTT. This gives the protein CASSKDDPSGGTEDTQYF.

This clonotype was counted at least ten times. The chain links TRBV12-3 or TRBV12-4 to TRBJ1-3; no clear D. This CDR3 spans 14 amino acids. Trimming removed 3 bases at V and 4 bases at J, with 10 bases between. This CDR3 reads CASSFGYSGNTIYF. The CDR3 region has the DNA TGTGCCAGCAGTTTTGGGTATTCAGGAAACACCATATATTTT.

The chain recombines TRBV5-1 with TRBJ1-2; 9 bases are shared with TRBD1. V lost 2 bases and J lost 0; bases outside the gene matches: 5. This CDR3 spans 16 amino acids. Germline V lookup: CDR1 SGHRS, CDR2 YFSETQ. CDR3 sequence reads: CASSFGTGKTNYGYTF. The CDR3, as DNA: TGCGCCAGCAGCTTTGGGACAGGGAAGACTAACTATGGCTACACCTTC.

The sample holds a few counts of this clonotype. The CDR3: CASSKNRGRIEETQYF. Here the CDR3 DNA reads TGTGCCAGCAGCAAGAACAGGGGGCGCATCGAAGAGACCCAGTACTTC. The V and J genes are TRBV7-9 and TRBJ2-5; 9 nucleotides align to TRBD1. The CDR3 sequence is 16 residues long. Germline V gene data show CDR1 as SEHNR and CDR2 as FQNEAQ (reference sequence). The ends lost 5 bases at V and 3 bases at J; junction bases unmatched: 10.

Here the CDR3 DNA reads TGTGCCAGCAGCCAGAGCCCGAGAGGGGGCATAAGCGAGACCCAGTACTTC. This translates into CASSQSPRGGISETQYF. The chain couples TRBV6-1 to TRBJ2-5, with 7 bases that match TRBD1. Germline V gives CDR1 MNHNS, CDR2 SASEGT. CDR3 length: 17 amino acids. With V trimmed by 6 bases and J by 5 bases, 18 bases remained unmatched.

The CDR3 bases are TGTGCCAGCAGTGACGGCGGGGGGGCAAATGAGCAGTTCTTC. Translating gives CASSDGGGANEQFF. This chain joins TRBV6-4 and TRBJ2-1; 9 bases fit TRBD2. With 2 bases clipped from V and 7 bases from J, the junction kept 3 bases outside the gene matches. The CDR3 has 14 amino acids. Germline CDR1 is MRHNA and CDR2 is SNTAGT.

This clonotype has a handful of counts. The chain employs TRBV20-1 and TRBJ2-3; TRBD2 matches at 7 bases. The J segment lost 0 bases and the V segment lost 3 bases, leaving 9 bases of the junction unmatched. Germline loops: CDR1 DFQATT, CDR2 SNEGSKA (reference sequence). The CDR3 covers 16 residues. DNA of the CDR3: TGCAGTGCTAGTACCGGGGGGAGTTCTAGCACAGATACGCAGTATTTT. This codes for CSASTGGSSSTDTQYF.

In this sample, this clonotype turned up a few times. The chain has TRBV4-1 and TRBJ2-1, with TRBD2 as a possible D gene (5 bases). This CDR3 comprises 18 residues. Germline-derived CDR1 and CDR2 are MGHRA and YSYEKL. The V end lost 3 bases, the J end lost 0 bases, and 18 bases lay between the germline ends. CDR3 in amino acids: CASSHLLLRARSYNEQFF. The CDR3 DNA reads as TGCGCCAGCAGCCACCTTCTTCTGAGGGCCCGCTCCTACAATGAGCAGTTCTTC.

The V and J genes are TRBV5-1 and TRBJ2-3; 13 bases fit TRBD2. Germline V gene data show CDR1 as SGHRS and CDR2 as YFSETQ. CDR3 size: 15 residues. The trim removed 4 bases at V and 5 bases at J, leaving 4 bases unmatched. Here the CDR3 reads CASSEGTSGIDTQYF. The CDR3 DNA follows: TGCGCCAGCAGCGAAGGGACTAGCGGGATAGATACGCAGTATTTT.

This clonotype came up a few times. The chain links TRBV7-9 to TRBJ2-1, with 9 bases aligning to TRBD2. The CDR3 runs to 15 residues. The germline V gene has CDR1 SEHNR and CDR2 FQNEAQ (reference sequence). Trimming took 2 bases from V and 9 from J; bases not matched to a gene: 8. The CDR3, as DNA: TGTGCCAGCAGCTTAACTACTAGCGGGTACTCTGAGCAGTTCTTC. Amino acids: CASSLTTSGYSEQFF.

Many counts were recorded for this clonotype. The rearrangement uses TRBV10-3 and TRBJ1-2, with D perhaps TRBD1 (6 bases). V lost 7 bases, J lost 3 bases, and 18 bases lay in between. The germline CDR1 and CDR2 sequences are ENHRY and SYGVKD. There are 15 residues in the CDR3. CDR3: CAINFAGGVDYGYTF. In DNA form, the CDR3 reads TGTGCCATCAATTTTGCGGGGGGCGTCGACTATGGCTACACCTTC.

The chain is built from TRBV29-1 and TRBJ2-1, with 7 bases aligning to TRBD1. Germline-derived CDR1 and CDR2 are SQVTM and ANQGSEA. The junction had 8 bases not matched to a gene; V was cut back by 5 bases and J by 10 bases. The CDR3 covers 12 residues. DNA of the CDR3: TGCAGCGTTCGGACAGGCGGCGGCGAGCAGTTCTTC. This gives the protein CSVRTGGGEQFF.

This clonotype has just one count. The gene calls are TRBV5-1 and TRBJ2-2; perhaps TRBD1 as D (6 bases). The CDR3 is 15 amino acids. V lost 3 bases and J 8 bases, leaving 17 bases between the germline ends. Germline assignment: CDR1 SGHRS and CDR2 YFSETQ. CDR3 residues: CASSSDRTGGGELFF. The CDR3 region has the DNA TGCGCCAGCAGCTCCGACAGGACCGGTGGGGGGGAGCTGTTTTTT. The variable domain in full, with the rest retrieved from reference TRBV5-1 and TRBJ2-2, is KAGVTQTPRYLIKTRGQQVTLSCSPISGHRSVSWYQQTPGQGLQFLFEYFSETQRNKGNFPGRFSGRQFSNSRSEMNVSTLELGDSALYLCASSSDRTGGGELFFGEGSRLTVL.

This clonotype was observed a handful of times. This chain joins TRBV9 and TRBJ2-1; 7 nucleotides agree with TRBD2. V was pared by 0 bases and J by 2 bases, with 2 bases of the junction left unmatched. This CDR3 comprises 15 residues. Germline V gene lookup returns CDR1 SGDLS and CDR2 YYNGEE. The CDR3 loop is CASSVASGTYNEQFF. The CDR3, as DNA: TGTGCCAGCAGCGTAGCTAGCGGAACCTACAATGAGCAGTTCTTC. Full variable domain (missing parts from reference TRBV9 and TRBJ2-1): DSGVTQTPKHLITATGQRVTLRCSPRSGDLSVYWYQQSLDQGLQFLIQYYNGEERAKGNILERFSAQQFPDLHSELNLSSLELGDSALYFCASSVASGTYNEQFFGPGTRLTVL.

This clonotype was counted a few times. The CDR3 region is CASSKYPQGITQETQYF. Written as DNA, the CDR3 is TGTGCCAGCAGTAAATATCCACAGGGGATCACCCAAGAGACCCAGTACTTC. The chain is built from TRBV6-2 or TRBV6-3 and TRBJ2-5; 7 positions match TRBD1. Per germline, CDR1 MNHEY and CDR2 SVGEGT. V gave up 5 bases and J gave up 1 base; unmatched junction bases: 13. CDR3 length: 17 residues.